This record covers a single T cell receptor (beta chain). As yet, its antigen is unknown. This specimen belongs to a study of a mutant IDH1 vaccine in newly diagnosed glioma. Across the study: Patients' prior therapy spanned radiotherapy, temozolomide, or both; most underwent both.

Generated by immunoSEQ multiplex PCR, the TCRdb table keeps only in-frame clones and is missing some. The sample includes 50,000 to 65,000 clones, 91% seen only once; the top ten take roughly 2.3%. Trimming pared 7 bases from V and 6 bases from J, leaving 10 bases between. This CDR3 comprises 11 residues. Germline V CDR1 and CDR2: MNHNY, SVGAGI (reference sequence). Indicated time point: week 11, during vaccination. What each vaccine dose contained was 300 ug of mutant IDH1 20-mer peptide, accompanied by topical imiquimod. Sample: PBMCs, taken from a glioma patient whose treatment included an IDH1 peptide vaccine. The sequence was collected from a middle-aged man with glioma. The chain joins TRBV6-6 to TRBJ2-7; D unresolved. Here the CDR3 DNA reads TGTGCCAGCACCTCTTGGTTCGAGCAGTACTTC. Protein: CASTSWFEQYF.